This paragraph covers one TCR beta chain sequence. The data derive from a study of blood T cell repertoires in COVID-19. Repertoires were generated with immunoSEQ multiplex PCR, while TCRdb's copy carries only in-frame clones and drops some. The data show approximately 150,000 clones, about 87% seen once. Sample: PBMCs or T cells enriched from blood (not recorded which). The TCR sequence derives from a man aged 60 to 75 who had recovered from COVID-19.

The CDR3 protein is CASSLAGGTYEQYF. CDR3 sequence (DNA): TGTGCCAGCTCACTAGCGGGGGGCACCTACGAGCAGTACTTC. The chain carries TRBV18 and TRBJ2-7; 10 positions match TRBD2. Germline loops: CDR1 KGHSH, CDR2 LQKENI. There are 14 residues in the CDR3. J was trimmed by 2 bases and V by 4 bases; bases with no gene match: 2.